What follows describes a single T cell receptor (beta chain). The antigen remains unidentified. Repertoires were generated with immunoSEQ multiplex PCR, while TCRdb's copy carries only in-frame clones and drops some. The table includes more than 80,000 clones, more than 70% detected once. These data belong to a study of identifying expanded T cells in peripheral blood. Study-wide points: Over two and four weeks, about 16 and 19 clones changed, versus roughly 1.1 between replicates. Variance in clone template counts between roughly 2-week samples significantly increased with total template count across all healthy donors.

The CDR3 covers 13 residues. Germline values: CDR1 LNHDA, CDR2 SQIVND (reference sequence). Trimming removed 3 bases from V and 5 bases from J, with 8 bases in between. This clonotype was sampled from a person between 18 and 69 years old in good health. Sequencing used blood. The chain couples TRBV19 to TRBJ2-1; D remains ambiguous. CDR3 amino acids: CASSIDSNNEQFF. DNA of the CDR3: TGTGCCAGTAGTATCGATAGCAACAATGAGCAGTTCTTC.